A selection of T cell receptor beta chains follows, all from one sample in a study of identical twins. From the 5' RACE reads, TCRdb called clonotypes with MiXCR, one entry per CDR3 protein. The table lists around 690,000 distinct CDR3 sequences, 21% of them singletons. These records were also assigned to another study, of T cells expressing NK-cell markers.

The specimen was PBMCs. The receptors originated from a young woman in good health. Each CDR3 is given with its conserved first and last residue. Each record gives: clone size, J gene, D gene, V gene, CDR3 DNA, CDR3 protein. D genes are given only for firm matches. Rows may omit the clone size; those that give it use once, few, many or a size class.

abundance: many; j_gene: TRBJ1-2; d_gene: NA; v_gene: TRBV6-5; CDR3nt: TGTGCCAGCAGTTACGACAAGGGGTATGGCTACACCTTC; CDR3aa: CASSYDKGYGYTF
abundance: NA; j_gene: TRBJ2-1; d_gene: TRBD2; v_gene: TRBV7-2; CDR3nt: TGTGCCAGCAGCCAACTCGGAGCGGGGATCTACAATGAGCAGTTCTTC; CDR3aa: CASSQLGAGIYNEQFF
abundance: few; j_gene: TRBJ2-2; d_gene: NA; v_gene: TRBV20-1; CDR3nt: TGCAGTGCTACGACAGGCGGCACCGGGGAGCTGTTTTTT; CDR3aa: CSATTGGTGELFF
abundance: NA; j_gene: TRBJ2-7; d_gene: NA; v_gene: TRBV10-3; CDR3nt: TGTACCATCAGTCGGGACGAGGAAGGGGAGCAGTACTTC; CDR3aa: CTISRDEEGEQYF
abundance: few; j_gene: TRBJ2-1; d_gene: NA; v_gene: TRBV19; CDR3nt: TGTGCCAGTATGGGAATAGGAGGCTACAATGAGCAGTTCTTC; CDR3aa: CASMGIGGYNEQFF
abundance: NA; j_gene: TRBJ2-2; d_gene: NA; v_gene: TRBV7-2; CDR3nt: TGTGCCAGCAGCTACGCCGCGGGGGCCGCCGGGGAGCTGTTTTTT; CDR3aa: CASSYAAGAAGELFF
abundance: few; j_gene: TRBJ1-1; d_gene: TRBD1; v_gene: TRBV20-1; CDR3nt: TGCAGTGCCGGAGGGGGCGGGGAAGCTTTCTTT; CDR3aa: CSAGGGGEAFF
abundance: few; j_gene: TRBJ2-3; d_gene: TRBD2; v_gene: TRBV20-1; CDR3nt: TGCAGTGCTACCTTATTTGGACGGGAGGGATCAGATACGCAGTATTTT; CDR3aa: CSATLFGREGSDTQYF
abundance: few; j_gene: TRBJ1-2; d_gene: NA; v_gene: TRBV20-1; CDR3nt: TGCAGTGCTAGGGGGGACGGGTTGTATGGCTACACCTTC; CDR3aa: CSARGDGLYGYTF
abundance: few; j_gene: TRBJ1-5; d_gene: NA; v_gene: TRBV20-1; CDR3nt: TGCAGTGTCAACAGGGATAGCAATCAGCCCCAGCATTTT; CDR3aa: CSVNRDSNQPQHF
abundance: NA; j_gene: TRBJ2-7; d_gene: TRBD2; v_gene: TRBV10-2; CDR3nt: TGCGCCAGCCGCCGGGACTATATTTACGAGCAGTACTTC; CDR3aa: CASRRDYIYEQYF
abundance: NA; j_gene: TRBJ1-1; d_gene: NA; v_gene: TRBV20-1; CDR3nt: TGCAGTGCCGATCCCGATCCGAACACTGAAGCTTTCTTT; CDR3aa: CSADPDPNTEAFF
abundance: NA; j_gene: TRBJ1-6; d_gene: NA; v_gene: TRBV6-5; CDR3nt: TGTGCCAGCAGTTCGACGGATAATTCACCCCTCCACTTT; CDR3aa: CASSSTDNSPLHF
abundance: NA; j_gene: TRBJ2-1; d_gene: NA; v_gene: TRBV20-1; CDR3nt: TGCAGTGCCCCCCAGGGCCGCGGTTGGGATGAGCAGTTCTTC; CDR3aa: CSAPQGRGWDEQFF
abundance: NA; j_gene: TRBJ2-2; d_gene: TRBD2; v_gene: TRBV10-3; CDR3nt: TGTGCCATCAGTGTCGTTAGCGGGCACACCGGGGAGCTGTTTTTT; CDR3aa: CAISVVSGHTGELFF
abundance: NA; j_gene: TRBJ2-3; d_gene: NA; v_gene: TRBV7-3; CDR3nt: TGTGCCAGCAGCAACGCGAGACCTAGTACGCAGTATTTT; CDR3aa: CASSNARPSTQYF
abundance: many; j_gene: TRBJ1-2; d_gene: TRBD1; v_gene: TRBV12-3/TRBV12-4; CDR3nt: TGTGCCAGCAGTCAGACAGGGGATTGGGGCTATGGCTACACCTTC; CDR3aa: CASSQTGDWGYGYTF
abundance: NA; j_gene: TRBJ1-2; d_gene: TRBD1; v_gene: TRBV20-1; CDR3nt: TGCAGTGCTGACACAGGGGAAGGTGGCTACACCTTC; CDR3aa: CSADTGEGGYTF
abundance: NA; j_gene: TRBJ2-1; d_gene: TRBD2; v_gene: TRBV5-5; CDR3nt: TGTGCCAGCAGCGTCCCGGAGCGGGAGGGCTACAATGAGCAGTTCTTC; CDR3aa: CASSVPEREGYNEQFF
abundance: NA; j_gene: TRBJ1-4; d_gene: NA; v_gene: TRBV6-5; CDR3nt: TGTGCCAGCAGTTACTCACTGATAACTAATGAAAAACTGTTTTTT; CDR3aa: CASSYSLITNEKLFF
abundance: many; j_gene: TRBJ2-7; d_gene: TRBD2; v_gene: TRBV7-2; CDR3nt: TGTGCCAGCAGCCCCGGGGGGGCCTACGAGCAGTACTTC; CDR3aa: CASSPGGAYEQYF
abundance: few; j_gene: TRBJ2-7; d_gene: NA; v_gene: TRBV7-9; CDR3nt: TGTGCCAGCAGCCCTACGGCCGGCCCAACCTACGAGCAGTACTTC; CDR3aa: CASSPTAGPTYEQYF
abundance: NA; j_gene: TRBJ1-5; d_gene: NA; v_gene: TRBV7-2; CDR3nt: TGTGCCAGCAGCCAGGCTGAAGGGATTCAGCCCCAGCATTTT; CDR3aa: CASSQAEGIQPQHF